Each of the 9 T cell receptor beta chains below was sequenced from the same sample in a study of post-analysis software for immune sequencing data (dated by TCRdb to 2015 to 2017). Paper-wide results and their limitations: Patients showed significantly higher frequencies than controls for a handful of TRBV segments, among them TRBV5-6, TRBV5-1 and TRBV20-1.

Their specific antigens are unknown. The library was built by means of PCR. Sequenced on an Illumina HiSeq 2500. To reduce PCR and sequencing biases, unique molecular identifiers were incorporated into the TCR beta cDNA libraries. TCRdb cleaned the public reads at Q25 with fastp, built clones with MiXCR and kept in-frame beta chains. For every CDR3 protein sequence, its rows merge into one entry that carries the most common genes and DNA. Counted in this sample were roughly 600,000 distinct CDR3 sequences; 44% of them appeared once. The top ten constitute over 1.5% of the sample. The sample was blood. The receptors were sampled from a girl aged 5-17 years with multiple sclerosis.

This clonotype was detected only a few times. One end of the junction fails to match germline, which may point to a read error. The rearrangement joins TRBV12-3 or TRBV12-4 to TRBJ1-5; D is unclear. The CDR3 is 12 amino acids. CDR3 sequence reads: CASSLSRKPQHF. DNA for the CDR3: TGTGCTAGCAGTTTATCCCGGAAGCCCCAGCATTTT.

This chain joins TRBV4-1 and TRBJ2-7, with TRBD1 matching 8 bases. The trim removed 0 bases at V and 4 bases at J, leaving 5 bases unmatched. This CDR3 has 15 residues. The germline gives CDR1 MGHRA, CDR2 YSYEKL. The CDR3 reads CASSQDSTGGYEQYF. The CDR3 nucleotides are TGCGCCAGCAGCCAAGATTCTACAGGGGGTTACGAGCAGTACTTC.

The chain combines TRBV10-3 with TRBJ2-1, with 7 bases matching TRBD2. J was trimmed by 0 bases and V by 4 bases; bases with no gene match: 3. Germline CDR1 ENHRY, CDR2 SYGVKD. This CDR3 is built from 15 residues. Here the CDR3 reads CAISGGGSSYNEQFF. The DNA for the CDR3 is TGTGCCATCAGTGGGGGGGGGAGCTCCTACAATGAGCAGTTCTTC.

This clonotype was observed a few times. The rearrangement links TRBV12-3 or TRBV12-4 to TRBJ1-4; D is ambiguous. V lost 4 bases and J lost 14, with 17 bases in between. This CDR3 is built from 13 residues. The CDR3, as DNA: TGTGCCAGCAGTTCTCAAACCCGGACGAGGCTGTTTTTT. Translating it yields CASSSQTRTRLFF.

This chain joins TRBV6-5 and TRBJ2-7; 7 bases are a match to TRBD2. J lost 2 bases, V lost 0 bases, and 4 bases had no gene match. This CDR3 has 15 amino acids. Germline lookup yields CDR1 MNHEY and CDR2 SVGAGI. The CDR3 protein is CASSYSREPTYEQYF. The CDR3 bases are TGTGCCAGCAGTTACTCGCGGGAGCCAACCTACGAGCAGTACTTC.

V usage is TRBV6-5 and J usage is TRBJ2-5, with a weak D call TRBD2 (6 bases). Germline assignment: CDR1 MNHEY and CDR2 SVGAGI. The CDR3 is 17 amino acids. V lost 4 bases, J lost 0 bases, and 18 bases lay in between. The CDR3 here is CASSSMDYLSYQETQYF. CDR3 DNA: TGTGCCAGCAGTTCTATGGACTACCTTTCTTACCAAGAGACCCAGTACTTC.

This clonotype was observed a handful of times. The chain has TRBV4-1 and TRBJ2-2; D is possibly TRBD1 or TRBD2 (5 bases each). Between the trimmed V and J ends, which lost 0 bases and 3 bases, there was a span of 14 bases. The CDR3 contains 17 residues. Germline assignment: CDR1 MGHRA and CDR2 YSYEKL. The CDR3 sequence is CASSQDIRGAYTGELFF. In nucleotides, the CDR3 is TGCGCCAGCAGCCAAGATATAAGAGGGGCGTACACCGGGGAGCTGTTTTTT.

V gene TRBV12-3 or TRBV12-4 combines with J gene TRBJ1-5, with 9 nucleotides matching TRBD1. The junction had 4 bases not matched to a gene; V was cut back by 6 bases and J by 1 base. This CDR3 contains 15 residues. CDR3: CASRSGTGSNQPQHF. The CDR3 DNA is TGTGCCAGCAGATCCGGGACAGGGAGCAATCAGCCCCAGCATTTT.

V gene TRBV12-3 or TRBV12-4 combines with J gene TRBJ1-5, with D maybe TRBD1 (5 bases). The CDR3 runs 14 residues. Trimming removed 3 bases from V and 9 bases from J, with 15 bases in between. CDR3 sequence: CASSLGTPITPQHF. CDR3 DNA: TGTGCCAGCAGTTTGGGGACCCCTATCACGCCCCAGCATTTT.